One sample yielded the 10 T cell receptor beta chains listed below, sequenced in a study of response to subunit inactivated influenza vaccine. TCRdb re-derived calls from the RT-PCR reads in MiXCR, one entry per CDR3 protein. The table shows some 480,000 distinct CDR3 sequences, with roughly 9.8% occurring only once. Sequenced here: PBMCs from blood, sampled roughly 45 days after vaccination. The source of these receptors is a man aged 45-65 years who received an inactivated influenza vaccine.

The chain has TRBV7-2 and TRBJ2-4; no definite D call. CDR1 and CDR2 from the germline V gene are SGHTA and FQGNSA. With 0 bases removed from V and 0 bases from J, the gap between germline ends came to 12 bases. CDR3 length equals 17 residues. The CDR3 here is CASSLAAVRLAKNIQYF. The CDR3 region has the DNA TGTGCCAGCAGCTTAGCGGCGGTGCGACTAGCCAAAAACATTCAGTACTTC.

This clonotype came up many times. V is TRBV6-1 and J is TRBJ1-2; D is uncertain. Trimming shortened V by 5 bases and J by 7 bases, and 17 bases separated the two germline ends. Germline CDR1 reads MNHNS; CDR2 reads SASEGT. This CDR3 contains 14 residues. The CDR3 sequence is CASSLGEIGRGYTF. Here the CDR3 DNA reads TGTGCCAGCAGTCTCGGCGAGATCGGCCGTGGCTACACCTTC.

This chain connects TRBV7-8 to TRBJ1-6; TRBD1 agrees at 7 bases. The CDR3 is made up of 15 amino acids. Germline CDR1 reads SGHVS; CDR2 reads FQNEAQ. Trimming at V came to 5 bases and at J to 7 bases, leaving 8 bases not matched to a gene. CDR3 in amino acids: CASSPTGVVNSPLHF. CDR3 DNA: TGTGCCAGCAGCCCTACAGGGGTTGTGAATTCACCCCTCCACTTT.

This clonotype was detected a few times. The rearrangement joins TRBV12-3 or TRBV12-4 to TRBJ1-1; maybe TRBD1 (6 bases). The CDR3 totals 15 residues. V shed 5 bases and J shed 0 bases, with 13 bases lying between them. CDR3 region: CASSPSGTMNTEAFF. The CDR3 nucleotides read TGTGCCAGCAGTCCATCCGGGACAATGAACACTGAAGCTTTCTTT.

This clonotype was found many times. The chain couples TRBV29-1 to TRBJ1-1, with D hard to call. CDR3 length equals 12 residues. V was shortened by 3 bases and J by 1 base, with 6 bases between the two germline ends. Germline CDR1 SQVTM, CDR2 ANQGSEA. The CDR3: CSVDQWNTEAFF. As DNA, the CDR3 is TGCAGCGTTGACCAGTGGAACACTGAAGCTTTCTTT. Together with reference TRBV29-1 and TRBJ1-1, the CDR3 gives the full variable domain: SAVISQKPSRDICQRGTSLTIQCQVDSQVTMMFWYRQQPGQSLTLIATANQGSEATYESGFVIDKFPISRPNLTFSTLTVSNMSPEDSSIYLCSVDQWNTEAFFGQGTRLTVV.

The sample holds a few counts of this clonotype. The CDR3 nucleotides read TGTGCCAGCAGTGAAGAGGTGGGGGCGCGGATGAACACTGAAGCTTTCTTT. Its protein product is CASSEEVGARMNTEAFF. V is TRBV6-1 and J is TRBJ1-1; possibly TRBD1 for D (6 bases). Per germline, CDR1 MNHNS and CDR2 SASEGT. The CDR3 totals 17 residues. Trimming took off 1 base at V and 0 bases at J, with 15 bases between the two ends.

This clonotype occurred many times. The V and J genes are TRBV12-3 or TRBV12-4 and TRBJ2-5, with unresolved D. The CDR3 sequence is 13 residues long. Trimming stripped 5 bases from V and 1 base from J, with 8 bases between. CDR3 amino acids: CASSIPAQETQYF. CDR3 sequence (DNA): TGTGCCAGCAGTATTCCGGCCCAAGAGACCCAGTACTTC.

Many counts were recorded for this clonotype. The chain employs TRBV5-1 and TRBJ2-1, with TRBD2 as a possible D gene (6 bases). Germline lookup yields CDR1 SGHRS and CDR2 YFSETQ. V was pared by 4 bases and J by 0 bases, with 11 bases between. The CDR3 covers 15 residues. The CDR3 is CASSPGVGSYNEQFF. The DNA of the CDR3 is TGCGCCAGCAGCCCGGGAGTTGGCTCCTACAATGAGCAGTTCTTC. The whole variable domain, remainder taken from reference TRBV5-1 and TRBJ2-1, is KAGVTQTPRYLIKTRGQQVTLSCSPISGHRSVSWYQQTPGQGLQFLFEYFSETQRNKGNFPGRFSGRQFSNSRSEMNVSTLELGDSALYLCASSPGVGSYNEQFFGPGTRLTVL.

The rearrangement links TRBV6-1 to TRBJ1-6, with TRBD1 identical over 10 bases. The CDR3 is 15 amino acids. Germline CDR1 MNHNS, CDR2 SASEGT. V was pared by 6 bases and J by 8 bases, with 7 bases of the junction left unmatched. CDR3 sequence reads: CASSKGQGYDSPLHF. CDR3 DNA: TGTGCCAGCAGCAAGGGACAGGGGTATGATTCACCCCTCCACTTT.

This clonotype has only a few counts. This sequence joins TRBV11-2 and TRBJ1-2; possible D gene TRBD1, 6 bases. Trimming removed 4 bases from V and 3 bases from J, with 18 bases in between. CDR3 length: 16 residues. Germline CDR1 is SGHAT and CDR2 is FQNNGV. The CDR3 loop is CASSSLTGWRDYGYTF. For the CDR3, the DNA is TGTGCCAGCAGCTCCCTCACAGGGTGGAGAGACTATGGCTACACCTTC. Together with reference TRBV11-2 and TRBJ1-2, the CDR3 gives the full variable domain: EAGVAQSPRYKIIEKRQSVAFWCNPISGHATLYWYQQILGQGPKLLIQFQNNGVVDDSQLPKDRFSAERLKGVDSTLKIQPAKLEDSAVYLCASSSLTGWRDYGYTFGSGTRLTVV.